This is a list of T cell receptor beta chains from one sample in a study of control samples from healthy donors and cancer patients. Measured with immunoSEQ multiplex PCR; TCRdb has only the in-frame clones, and not every one. Here the sample spans about 22,000 clones, approximately 83% being singletons. Source material: PBMCs. The source of these receptors is a man aged 60 to 75 with head and neck cancer. The CDR3 runs from the conserved cysteine through the conserved F or W. Each record gives: clone size, J gene, V gene, D gene, CDR3 DNA, CDR3 protein. The D gene is left open where the match is weak. Some rows have no size entry. The others give once, few or many, or a class for an expanded clone.

clone size: -
J gene: TRBJ2-3
V gene: TRBV5-5
D gene: -
CDR3 DNA: TGTGCCAGCAGCGCCGGACCCGGGGCAGATACGCAGTATTTT
CDR3 protein: CASSAGPGADTQYF

clone size: once
J gene: TRBJ2-2
V gene: TRBV6-6
D gene: TRBD1
CDR3 DNA: TGTGCCAGCAGTCCAAGGGTCGGGACAGGGAACACCGGGGAGCTGTTTTTT
CDR3 protein: CASSPRVGTGNTGELFF

clone size: -
J gene: TRBJ2-7
V gene: TRBV18
D gene: TRBD1
CDR3 DNA: TGTGCCAGCTCACTCCGGGACAGGGGCTCAATCCCCTCCTACGAGCAGTACTTC
CDR3 protein: CASSLRDRGSIPSYEQYF

clone size: -
J gene: TRBJ1-2
V gene: TRBV5-1
D gene: -
CDR3 DNA: TGCGCCAGCAGCTTGGAACAGGTTCGCTATGGCTACACCTTC
CDR3 protein: CASSLEQVRYGYTF

clone size: medium-sized
J gene: TRBJ2-2
V gene: TRBV6-1
D gene: -
CDR3 DNA: TGTGCCAGCAGTGAACGGGGCGGGGCGAACACCGGGGAGCTGTTTTTT
CDR3 protein: CASSERGGANTGELFF

clone size: medium-sized
J gene: TRBJ2-3
V gene: TRBV6-1
D gene: -
CDR3 DNA: TGTGCCAGCAGTGAATCCGGGTTTCGCACAGATACGCAGTATTTT
CDR3 protein: CASSESGFRTDTQYF

clone size: -
J gene: TRBJ2-2
V gene: TRBV11-3
D gene: -
CDR3 DNA: TGTGCCAGCAGCTTAGAGGGCCCCGGGGAGCTGTTTTTT
CDR3 protein: CASSLEGPGELFF

clone size: -
J gene: TRBJ1-2
V gene: TRBV29-1
D gene: -
CDR3 DNA: TGCAGCGTTGAAGAAACCGACTATGGCTACACCTTC
CDR3 protein: CSVEETDYGYTF

clone size: once
J gene: TRBJ1-1
V gene: TRBV28
D gene: -
CDR3 DNA: TGTGCCAGCAGATCCGACGTAGTAGGAAACACTGAAGCTTTCTTT
CDR3 protein: CASRSDVVGNTEAFF

clone size: once
J gene: TRBJ1-5
V gene: TRBV7-8
D gene: -
CDR3 DNA: TGTGCCAGCAGCTTTCAGGGCACCAATCAGCCCCAGCATTTT
CDR3 protein: CASSFQGTNQPQHF

clone size: -
J gene: TRBJ2-1
V gene: TRBV13
D gene: -
CDR3 DNA: TGTGCCAGCAGCTTATCTGCGGGCGCACTCTACAATGAGCAGTTCTTC
CDR3 protein: CASSLSAGALYNEQFF

clone size: -
J gene: TRBJ1-2
V gene: TRBV4-3
D gene: -
CDR3 DNA: TGCGCCAGCAGCCAAGGCAACTTAGTTTGGGGCGATTATGGCTACACCTTC
CDR3 protein: CASSQGNLVWGDYGYTF

clone size: -
J gene: TRBJ2-1
V gene: TRBV9
D gene: -
CDR3 DNA: TGTGCCAGCAGCCCTCGATGGACGGCCCGTTCAGATGAGCAGTTCTTC
CDR3 protein: CASSPRWTARSDEQFF

clone size: -
J gene: TRBJ2-3
V gene: TRBV11-3
D gene: -
CDR3 DNA: TGTGCCAGCAGCCCCGGGTTGGGGGCTGGGACAGATACGCAGTATTTT
CDR3 protein: CASSPGLGAGTDTQYF

clone size: -
J gene: TRBJ2-4
V gene: TRBV7-2
D gene: -
CDR3 DNA: TGTGCCAGCAGCCTGGTCGGCAAAAACATTCAGTACTTC
CDR3 protein: CASSLVGKNIQYF

clone size: once
J gene: TRBJ2-5
V gene: TRBV7-2
D gene: -
CDR3 DNA: TGTGCCAGCAGCCGGGGGTCCGTAGTACAAGAGACCCAGTACTTC
CDR3 protein: CASSRGSVVQETQYF

clone size: -
J gene: TRBJ2-7
V gene: TRBV18
D gene: -
CDR3 DNA: TGTGCCAGCTCTCGGGATAATGGTTACGAGCAGTACTTC
CDR3 protein: CASSRDNGYEQYF

clone size: -
J gene: TRBJ2-1
V gene: TRBV6-5
D gene: TRBD1
CDR3 DNA: TGTGCCAGCAGGTGGACAGGGGGTAATGAGCAGTTCTTC
CDR3 protein: CASRWTGGNEQFF

clone size: few
J gene: TRBJ1-4
V gene: TRBV6-6
D gene: TRBD1
CDR3 DNA: TGTGCCAGCAGTTTACCGGGACAGGGTTATGAAAAACTGTTTTTT
CDR3 protein: CASSLPGQGYEKLFF

clone size: -
J gene: TRBJ2-2
V gene: TRBV30
D gene: TRBD2
CDR3 DNA: TGTGCCTGGGCAACCCGGCTAGCGGCGGCCGGGGAGCTGTTTTTT
CDR3 protein: CAWATRLAAAGELFF

clone size: -
J gene: TRBJ2-5
V gene: TRBV4-3
D gene: -
CDR3 DNA: TGCGCCAGCAGCCAAGAAACGTCTAGAAGGGGGGAGACCCAGTACTTC
CDR3 protein: CASSQETSRRGETQYF

clone size: -
J gene: TRBJ1-1
V gene: TRBV30
D gene: TRBD1
CDR3 DNA: TGTGCCTGGAGCCCGGACAGGGAGGAGGACACTGAAGCTTTCTTT
CDR3 protein: CAWSPDREEDTEAFF

clone size: once
J gene: TRBJ1-3
V gene: TRBV5-5
D gene: -
CDR3 DNA: TGTGCCAGCAGCTTGGACCTAGGGGCCGGAAACACCATATATTTT
CDR3 protein: CASSLDLGAGNTIYF

clone size: -
J gene: TRBJ1-3
V gene: TRBV6-5
D gene: -
CDR3 DNA: TGTGCCAGCAGAGGAGGGGGGGGTAGAAACACCATATATTTT
CDR3 protein: CASRGGGGRNTIYF

clone size: -
J gene: TRBJ1-5
V gene: TRBV5-1
D gene: TRBD1
CDR3 DNA: TGCGCCAGCAGCTTGACAGGGGCAAGCAATCAGCCCCAGCATTTT
CDR3 protein: CASSLTGASNQPQHF

clone size: -
J gene: TRBJ1-3
V gene: TRBV6-5
D gene: -
CDR3 DNA: TGTGCCAGCAGTTGGACAGTCTCTGGAAACACCATATATTTT
CDR3 protein: CASSWTVSGNTIYF

clone size: -
J gene: TRBJ2-6
V gene: TRBV5-1
D gene: TRBD1
CDR3 DNA: TGCGCCAGCAGCTATGCGACAGGGAGATCTGGGGCCAACGTCCTGACTTTC
CDR3 protein: CASSYATGRSGANVLTF

clone size: -
J gene: TRBJ2-7
V gene: TRBV6-2/TRBV6-3
D gene: TRBD1
CDR3 DNA: TGTGCCAGCAGCGGGACAGGGGGCCAATACGAGCAGTACTTC
CDR3 protein: CASSGTGGQYEQYF

clone size: -
J gene: TRBJ1-1
V gene: TRBV7-9
D gene: TRBD1
CDR3 DNA: TGTGCCAGCAGCTTCAACAGGGGTTTGACTGAAGCTTTCTTT
CDR3 protein: CASSFNRGLTEAFF

clone size: -
J gene: TRBJ2-1
V gene: TRBV5-1
D gene: -
CDR3 DNA: TGCGCCAGCAGCTTGATGGAGCTCGCGGATGAGCAGTTCTTC
CDR3 protein: CASSLMELADEQFF

clone size: -
J gene: TRBJ2-7
V gene: TRBV3-1/TRBV3-2
D gene: TRBD2
CDR3 DNA: TGTGCCAGCAGCTACCCAGCGGGGAGCTCCTACGAGCAGTACTTC
CDR3 protein: CASSYPAGSSYEQYF

clone size: -
J gene: TRBJ1-1
V gene: TRBV5-1
D gene: -
CDR3 DNA: TGCGCCAGCAGCTTATTAGACGGCACTGAAGCTTTCTTT
CDR3 protein: CASSLLDGTEAFF

clone size: -
J gene: TRBJ1-6
V gene: TRBV28
D gene: TRBD1
CDR3 DNA: TGTGCCAGCGGTGACAGGGTAGTTGGAAGTTCACCCCTCCACTTT
CDR3 protein: CASGDRVVGSSPLHF

clone size: -
J gene: TRBJ1-1
V gene: TRBV2
D gene: -
CDR3 DNA: TGTGCCAGCAGTGAAGCGCTGAACACTGAAGCTTTCTTT
CDR3 protein: CASSEALNTEAFF

clone size: few
J gene: TRBJ1-1
V gene: TRBV5-4
D gene: -
CDR3 DNA: TGTGCCAGCAGCTTGGACAGACACACTGAAGCTTTCTTT
CDR3 protein: CASSLDRHTEAFF

clone size: -
J gene: TRBJ1-1
V gene: TRBV27
D gene: -
CDR3 DNA: TGTGCCAGCAGTTGGGCAGGCGTGAACACTGAAGCTTTCTTT
CDR3 protein: CASSWAGVNTEAFF

clone size: few
J gene: TRBJ2-1
V gene: TRBV2
D gene: TRBD1
CDR3 DNA: TGTGCCAGCAGAGGAGACAGGGGATACAATGAGCAGTTCTTC
CDR3 protein: CASRGDRGYNEQFF

clone size: -
J gene: TRBJ2-5
V gene: TRBV7-2
D gene: TRBD2
CDR3 DNA: TGTGCCAGCAGCGCCTGGACTAGCCGGGAGACCCAGTACTTC
CDR3 protein: CASSAWTSRETQYF

clone size: -
J gene: TRBJ2-7
V gene: TRBV2
D gene: -
CDR3 DNA: TGTGCCAGCAGTGGTTGGGCAGGGGATGGCTACGAGCAGTACTTC
CDR3 protein: CASSGWAGDGYEQYF

clone size: -
J gene: TRBJ2-3
V gene: TRBV7-6
D gene: TRBD2
CDR3 DNA: TGTGCCAGCAGCCCAAGCGGCAGGAGGCGGCTAGCGGGAGAAGAGCCAACAGATACGCAGTATTTT
CDR3 protein: CASSPSGRRRLAGEEPTDTQYF

clone size: -
J gene: TRBJ2-1
V gene: TRBV11-3
D gene: -
CDR3 DNA: TGTGCCAGCAGCTTCAGAGGTGAGCAGTTCTTC
CDR3 protein: CASSFRGEQFF

clone size: -
J gene: TRBJ2-5
V gene: TRBV7-2
D gene: TRBD2
CDR3 DNA: TGTGCCAGCAGCTTAGCCCGGATTAGCGGGGGCCAAGAGACCCAGTACTTC
CDR3 protein: CASSLARISGGQETQYF

clone size: -
J gene: TRBJ1-3
V gene: TRBV18
D gene: -
CDR3 DNA: TGTGCCAGCTCACCTGGGACCAGTGGAGGAAACACCATATATTTT
CDR3 protein: CASSPGTSGGNTIYF

clone size: -
J gene: TRBJ1-2
V gene: TRBV6-2/TRBV6-3
D gene: -
CDR3 DNA: TGTGCCAGCAGTGTTGACGGTGACTATGGCTACACCTTC
CDR3 protein: CASSVDGDYGYTF

clone size: -
J gene: TRBJ1-5
V gene: TRBV19
D gene: -
CDR3 DNA: TGTGCCAGTAGTATAGGGCGCCGGCAGGACGGGCAGCCCCAGCATTTT
CDR3 protein: CASSIGRRQDGQPQHF

clone size: -
J gene: TRBJ1-5
V gene: TRBV7-2
D gene: TRBD1
CDR3 DNA: TGTGCCAGCAGCCTGGACAGGGTAGGTCAGCCCCAGCATTTT
CDR3 protein: CASSLDRVGQPQHF

clone size: medium-sized
J gene: TRBJ2-1
V gene: TRBV24-1
D gene: -
CDR3 DNA: TGTGCCACCAGTGACCCCCTAAGGACGAGGGACAATGAGCAGTTCTTC
CDR3 protein: CATSDPLRTRDNEQFF